The next 4 T cell receptor beta chains were all read from a single sample in a study of shared clonotypes between healthy human individuals. TCRdb keeps only in-frame clones here, not all; method: immunoSEQ multiplex PCR. This repertoire shows 400,000 to 550,000 clones, less than 80% found once; its top ten account for approximately 12%. The sample was PBMCs. These receptors were taken from a woman aged 35 to 49 in good health. Some clones in this sample may be carry-over from other donors' samples.

The V gene is TRBV7-9, the J gene TRBJ2-6; D may be TRBD2 (5 bases). CDR1 and CDR2 (germline): SEHNR, FQNEAQ (reference sequence). V was cut by 5 bases and J by 4 bases, with 6 bases left in between. The CDR3 runs to 13 residues. This CDR3 is CASSPGGANVLTF. In DNA form, the CDR3 reads TGTGCCAGCAGCCCGGGGGGGGCCAACGTCCTGACTTTC.

The chain employs TRBV5-1 and TRBJ2-7; TRBD2 aligns across 13 bases. Germline trimming cut 2 bases from V and 6 bases from J; bases unmatched to any gene: 5. This CDR3 contains 15 residues. The V gene's germline CDR1 is SGHRS and CDR2 YFSETQ. The CDR3: CASSLLAGGPAEQYF. As DNA, the CDR3 is TGCGCCAGCAGCTTACTAGCGGGAGGGCCGGCCGAGCAGTACTTC.

The rearrangement uses TRBV28 and TRBJ1-1; 9 nucleotides line up with TRBD1. After removal of 8 bases from V and 4 bases from J, the junction contained 14 bases not matched to a gene. Per the germline V gene, CDR1 is MDHEN and CDR2 is SYDVKM. The CDR3 is 16 amino acids. CDR3 sequence reads: CASRQGGGLLGTEAFF. In nucleotides, the CDR3 is TGTGCCAGCCGACAGGGGGGCGGTTTGCTGGGCACTGAAGCTTTCTTT.

The chain is built from TRBV2 and TRBJ1-2, with D tentatively TRBD1 (5 bases). Deletions cut 3 bases from V and 13 bases from J, with 12 bases between. This CDR3 region has 11 residues. The germline CDR1 and CDR2 sequences are SNHLY and FYNNEI. The CDR3 region has the DNA TGTGCCAGCAGTGAGTTCGGGGGTCCCACCTTC. Translation gives CASSEFGGPTF.